This T cell receptor beta chain was captured in a study of T-cell memory formation after mild COVID-19. The CDR3 sequence is 14 residues long. This clonotype was detected only a few times. TCRdb re-called the 5' RACE reads through MiXCR, storing one row per CDR3 protein. The sample shows some 600,000 distinct CDR3 sequences, approximately 15% of them seen only once. The sample taken for sequencing was PBMCs or a T cell subset sorted from them (not recorded which). This sequence was found in an adult woman who had mild COVID-19 (a few samples of this study predate the infection). Cell type and time point are not known. The chain links TRBV21-1 to TRBJ2-7; the table's D call TRBD2 went unverified against the DNA. TRBV21-1 is termed a pseudogene. The CDR3 DNA reads as TGTGCCAGCAGCAAAGAGGAGGGAAGTAGGGAGCAGTACTTC. Its translation is CASSKEEGSREQYF.